The rows below give T cell receptor beta chains drawn from one sample of a study of beta chain features in type 1 diabetes. Measured with immunoSEQ multiplex PCR; TCRdb has only the in-frame clones, and not every one. The sample includes about 170,000 clones, approximately 8% seen only once; the top ten take 0.94%. Sequenced: central memory CD4+ T cells from blood. These TCRs come from a woman aged 35 to 49 with type 1 diabetes. Each CDR3 is given with its conserved first and last residue. D genes are given only for firm matches. Not all rows give a size; the values are once, few, many and, for expanded clones, a class.

j_call | clone_size | d_call | v_call | cdr3_length | cdr3_aa | cdr3_nt
TRBJ1-5 | few | - | TRBV6-1 | 12 | CAAEEGNQPQHF | TGTGCCGCTGAGGAGGGCAATCAGCCCCAGCATTTT
TRBJ2-5 | few | TRBD2 | TRBV7-2 | 15 | CASSLRLAGEETQYF | TGTGCCAGCAGCCTAAGACTAGCGGGGGAAGAGACCCAGTACTTC
TRBJ1-1 | - | TRBD1 | TRBV7-8 | 15 | CASSLVSAGGTEAFF | TGTGCCAGCAGCTTAGTCTCGGCAGGGGGGACTGAAGCTTTCTTT
TRBJ1-2 | - | - | TRBV15 | 15 | CATSRPTGTNYGYTF | TGTGCCACCAGCAGACCGACGGGGACTAACTATGGCTACACCTTC
TRBJ1-6 | few | - | TRBV28 | 19 | CASTPAPLGLNRGNSPLHF | TGTGCCAGCACCCCAGCTCCCCTTGGGCTTAATAGGGGCAATTCACCCCTCCACTTT
TRBJ1-1 | - | TRBD1 | TRBV7-9 | 14 | CASSLGTANTEAFF | TGTGCCAGCAGCCTCGGGACAGCGAACACTGAAGCTTTCTTT
TRBJ1-5 | few | - | TRBV19 | 15 | CASIDEGYSNQPQHF | TGTGCCAGTATCGATGAGGGTTATAGCAATCAGCCCCAGCATTTT
TRBJ2-1 | - | - | TRBV30 | 14 | CAWNFNSGINEQFF | TGTGCCTGGAATTTCAACAGCGGCATCAATGAGCAGTTCTTC
TRBJ2-3 | few | TRBD2 | TRBV29-1 | 13 | CSDLSGSADTQYF | TGCAGCGACCTCAGCGGGAGCGCAGATACGCAGTATTTT
TRBJ1-2 | few | TRBD1 | TRBV19 | 14 | CASSGTGGLDGYTF | TGTGCCAGTAGTGGGACAGGGGGCCTTGATGGCTACACCTTC
TRBJ1-5 | few | TRBD1 | TRBV29-1 | 13 | CSVGGQDNQPQHF | TGCAGCGTTGGAGGACAGGACAATCAGCCCCAGCATTTT
TRBJ2-7 | few | - | TRBV29-1 | 11 | CSVARAYEQYF | TGCAGCGTTGCCAGGGCCTACGAGCAGTACTTC
TRBJ2-1 | - | - | TRBV5-6 | 15 | CASSFSGLSYNEQFF | TGTGCCAGCAGCTTTAGCGGCCTCTCCTACAATGAGCAGTTCTTC
TRBJ1-2 | - | - | TRBV14 | 15 | CASSQDLLSLYGYTF | TGTGCCAGCAGCCAAGATCTTCTTTCTCTCTATGGCTACACCTTC
TRBJ2-6 | few | - | TRBV5-6 | 15 | CASSLDYREPNVLTF | TGTGCCAGCAGCTTGGATTACAGGGAGCCCAACGTCCTGACTTTC
TRBJ2-1 | few | TRBD2 | TRBV7-9 | 15 | CASSLALAGGNEQFF | TGTGCCAGCAGCTTAGCCCTAGCGGGAGGGAATGAGCAGTTCTTC
TRBJ1-1 | few | - | TRBV18 | 15 | CASSPPNYMNTEAFF | TGTGCCAGCTCACCACCGAATTACATGAACACTGAAGCTTTCTTT
TRBJ1-4 | - | TRBD1 | TRBV29-1 | 13 | CSVVDRGGEKLFF | TGCAGCGTTGTAGACAGGGGCGGGGAAAAACTGTTTTTT
TRBJ2-5 | few | TRBD1 | TRBV18 | 14 | CASSSGQGKETQYF | TGTGCCAGCTCATCCGGACAGGGTAAAGAGACCCAGTACTTC
TRBJ2-3 | - | - | TRBV7-2 | 16 | CASSFRVTGGTDTQYF | TGTGCCAGCAGCTTTAGGGTGACAGGCGGCACAGATACGCAGTATTTT
TRBJ1-1 | - | - | TRBV29-1 | 12 | CSVYYAQTEAFF | TGCAGCGTCTACTACGCCCAAACTGAAGCTTTCTTT
TRBJ1-2 | - | TRBD1 | TRBV18 | 13 | CASSAGGDYGYTF | TGTGCCAGCTCGGCAGGGGGAGACTATGGCTACACCTTC
TRBJ2-3 | few | TRBD2 | TRBV5-6 | 16 | CASSLTSGSGRDTQYF | TGTGCCAGCAGCTTGACTAGCGGGAGCGGAAGAGATACGCAGTATTTT
TRBJ1-2 | - | - | TRBV7-2 | 12 | CASSRDTGGYTF | TGTGCCAGCAGCCGGGACACGGGCGGCTACACCTTC
TRBJ1-5 | few | TRBD1 | TRBV7-9 | 15 | CASSQTGDRNQPQHF | TGTGCCAGCAGCCAGACAGGGGACCGCAATCAGCCCCAGCATTTT
TRBJ1-1 | few | - | TRBV30 | 11 | CACGANTEAFF | TGTGCCTGTGGGGCAAACACTGAAGCTTTCTTT
TRBJ1-3 | - | TRBD1 | TRBV7-2 | 14 | CASSLTGGGNTIYF | TGTGCCAGCAGCTTGACAGGGGGTGGAAACACCATATATTTT
TRBJ2-1 | many | TRBD2 | TRBV9 | 17 | CASSVVGLGTTRNEQFF | TGTGCCAGCAGCGTAGTGGGACTAGGAACGACCCGCAATGAGCAGTTCTTC
TRBJ2-7 | few | TRBD2 | TRBV18 | 15 | CASSPQGRGGDEQYF | TGTGCCAGCTCACCACAGGGCCGGGGGGGCGACGAGCAGTACTTC
TRBJ2-1 | few | TRBD2 | TRBV11-2 | 12 | CASTLAGNEQFF | TGTGCCAGCACCCTAGCGGGGAATGAGCAGTTCTTC
TRBJ1-1 | many | - | TRBV28 | 12 | CATAAGNEQAFF | TGTGCCACCGCGGCAGGGAACGAACAAGCTTTCTTT
TRBJ2-1 | - | TRBD1 | TRBV27 | 16 | CASSFSQGAQYNEQFF | TGTGCCAGCAGTTTTTCCCAGGGGGCGCAGTACAATGAGCAGTTCTTC
TRBJ2-2 | - | TRBD2 | TRBV25-1 | 14 | CASSPGGRTGELFF | TGTGCCAGCAGTCCGGGGGGGCGGACCGGGGAGCTGTTTTTT
TRBJ2-5 | few | TRBD1 | TRBV2 | 13 | CASSLTGGETQYF | TGTGCCAGCAGCCTAACAGGGGGCGAGACCCAGTACTTC
TRBJ2-2 | - | TRBD1 | TRBV9 | 16 | CASSAGQGGNTGELFF | TGTGCCAGCAGCGCAGGACAGGGTGGGAACACCGGGGAGCTGTTTTTT
TRBJ1-2 | - | TRBD1 | TRBV2 | 15 | CASRRTGEDSYGYTF | TGTGCCAGCAGACGGACAGGGGAGGATAGCTATGGCTACACCTTC
TRBJ2-3 | - | TRBD2 | TRBV7-3 | 17 | CASSSRLAGDGTDTQYF | TGTGCCAGCAGCTCCCGGCTAGCGGGGGATGGTACAGATACGCAGTATTTT
TRBJ2-5 | - | TRBD2 | TRBV9 | 15 | CASSVLGGLQETQYF | TGTGCCAGCAGCGTACTGGGGGGACTACAAGAGACCCAGTACTTC
TRBJ2-7 | few | TRBD2 | TRBV4-2 | 15 | CASSLGTSGTYEQYF | TGTGCCAGCAGCCTGGGGACTAGCGGTACCTACGAGCAGTACTTC
TRBJ1-2 | few | TRBD1 | TRBV27 | 15 | CASRSGTGVLYGYTF | TGTGCCAGCAGATCCGGGACAGGGGTCCTCTATGGCTACACCTTC
TRBJ2-7 | few | - | TRBV20-1 | 11 | CSARSAYEQYF | TGCAGTGCTAGATCAGCCTACGAGCAGTACTTC
TRBJ2-3 | few | - | TRBV10-3 | 13 | CAISVRDSDTQYF | TGTGCCATCAGTGTCAGGGACTCAGATACGCAGTATTTT
TRBJ1-2 | few | - | TRBV6-5 | 14 | CASSYDNIGDGYTF | TGTGCCAGCAGTTACGATAACATCGGGGATGGCTACACCTTC
TRBJ2-5 | - | - | TRBV29-1 | 12 | CSGRTGTETQYF | TGCAGCGGCCGGACGGGAACGGAGACCCAGTACTTC
TRBJ2-7 | few | TRBD1 | TRBV5-1 | 15 | CASSLARGQGYEQYF | TGCGCCAGCAGCTTGGCCAGGGGACAGGGCTACGAGCAGTACTTC
TRBJ2-2 | few | - | TRBV18 | 15 | CASSPRTANTGELFF | TGTGCCAGCTCACCTCGGACAGCAAACACCGGGGAGCTGTTTTTT
TRBJ1-6 | many | TRBD1 | TRBV28 | 14 | CASSPPGQGPPLHF | TGTGCCAGCAGCCCACCGGGACAGGGTCCACCCCTCCACTTT
TRBJ1-4 | - | - | TRBV29-1 | 15 | CSVEGEGFGGEKLFF | TGCAGCGTTGAAGGGGAGGGGTTTGGAGGGGAAAAACTGTTTTTT
TRBJ2-3 | - | TRBD2 | TRBV18 | 15 | CASSPTGGHSDTQYF | TGTGCCAGCTCACCAACGGGGGGGCATTCAGATACGCAGTATTTT
TRBJ2-1 | - | - | TRBV19 | 14 | CASSPAGSTNEQFF | TGTGCCAGTAGTCCGGCGGGTTCTACAAATGAGCAGTTCTTC
TRBJ2-2 | few | TRBD1 | TRBV4-3 | 14 | CASSQGQGWGELFF | TGCGCCAGCAGCCAAGGACAGGGGTGGGGGGAGCTGTTTTTT